The next 3 T cell receptor beta chains were all read from a single sample in a study of T cells in Graves' hyperthyroidism and ophthalmopathy. Amplified TCR beta CDR3 regions derived from RNA transcripts. The HTBI primer set drove a first-round RT-PCR of the TCR CDR3. TCRdb redid the calling of the multiplex PCR reads with MiXCR, one entry per CDR3 protein. Of 220,000 or so distinct CDR3 sequences detected, 16% appear once; the ten largest clones hold around 30%. Sequencing was performed on blood. The receptors shown here come from a woman in her late teens or twenties with Graves' ophthalmopathy.

At least ten counts were recorded for this clonotype. The chain has TRBV20-1 and TRBJ2-7, with 12 bases lining up with TRBD2. The CDR3 covers 16 residues. Germline V CDR1 and CDR2: DFQATT, SNEGSKA (reference sequence). Trimming removed 1 base from V and 5 bases from J; junction bases left unmatched: 9. DNA of the CDR3: TGCAGTGCTAGAGGTGGGGCTAGCGGGAGGGGTGACGAGCAGTACTTC. Amino acids: CSARGGASGRGDEQYF.

This clonotype was found a few times. The V and J genes are TRBV3-1 and TRBJ2-7; TRBD2 matches at 7 bases. V was pared by 0 bases and J by 4 bases, with 9 bases of the junction left unmatched. The CDR3 covers 16 residues. Per the germline V gene, CDR1 is LGHDT and CDR2 is YNNKEL (reference sequence). CDR3 coding DNA: TGTGCCAGCAGCCAAGAAGATTGGAGGGGAGGGTACGAGCAGTACTTC. It translates to CASSQEDWRGGYEQYF.

In this sample, this clonotype turned up a few times. The DNA for the CDR3 is TGTGCCAGCACGGGGCTCGAATCCTACAATGAGCAGTTCTTC. This gives the protein CASTGLESYNEQFF. The chain joins TRBV6-1 to TRBJ2-1; D is perhaps TRBD1 or TRBD2 (5 bases each). V lost 7 bases and J lost 1, with 11 bases in between. The CDR3 consists of 14 residues. Germline-derived CDR1 and CDR2 are MNHNS and SASEGT.